Presented here are 30 T cell receptor beta chains from one specimen sequenced in a study of T cell changes during pregnancy in multiple sclerosis. The table came from immunoSEQ multiplex PCR; TCRdb's copy has only in-frame clones and leaves some out. This table has tens of thousands of clones, around 90% appearing once. The sequencing here drew on peripheral blood, taken after pregnancy. These receptors all stem from a female donor in good health, enrolled as a control in a pregnancy study.

The rearrangement uses TRBV7-2 and TRBJ1-2, with no clear D. Looked up from germline, CDR1 is SGHTA and CDR2 is FQGNSA. Trimming left V 1 base short and J 2 bases short, with 8 bases between. This CDR3 spans 14 amino acids. CDR3 protein: CASSLGSRNYGYTF. The CDR3 coding sequence is TGTGCCAGCAGCTTAGGGTCCAGAAACTATGGCTACACCTTC.

This chain joins TRBV7-6 and TRBJ1-1; D unresolved. From germline, CDR1 is SGHVS and CDR2 FNYEAQ. The CDR3 has 15 amino acids. The V end lost 6 bases, the J end lost 2 bases, and 16 bases lay between the germline ends. The CDR3: CASSSPAGPNTEAFF. CDR3 sequence (DNA): TGTGCCAGCAGTTCCCCGGCAGGTCCCAACACTGAAGCTTTCTTT.

The CDR3 sequence: CAISDSGGGNTIYF. CDR3 sequence (DNA): TGTGCCATCAGTGACTCTGGGGGCGGAAACACCATATATTTT. The J gene is TRBJ1-3, the V gene TRBV10-3; perhaps TRBD1 as D (6 bases). V lost 3 bases, J lost 4 bases, and 10 bases lay in between. CDR1 ENHRY and CDR2 SYGVKD come from the germline V gene. This CDR3 has 14 residues.

The count of this clone is one. V usage is TRBV7-9 and J usage is TRBJ2-7, with 10 bases lining up with TRBD1. This CDR3 is 15 amino acids long. V shed 5 bases and J 6 bases; nucleotides not matched to a gene: 10. Germline CDR1 and CDR2: SEHNR and FQNEAQ (reference sequence). The CDR3 sequence: CASSGRDRGSPEQYF. CDR3 bases: TGTGCCAGCAGCGGCCGGGACAGGGGCTCGCCCGAGCAGTACTTC.

This chain joins TRBV6-5 and TRBJ2-3; D ambiguous. Germline V gives CDR1 MNHEY, CDR2 SVGAGI. The CDR3 has 15 amino acids. Between the trimmed V and J ends, which lost 2 bases and 0 bases, there was a span of 9 bases. CDR3 DNA sequence: TGTGCCAGCAGTTACGGAGTTACGAGCACAGATACGCAGTATTTT. Amino acids: CASSYGVTSTDTQYF.

The rearrangement uses TRBV10-3 and TRBJ2-7; 8 bases agree with TRBD1. J gave up 0 bases and V 11 bases, and 9 bases lay outside the gene matches. The CDR3 length is 14 residues. In germline, CDR1 is ENHRY, CDR2 SYGVKD. This CDR3 reads CAAKQGASSYEQYF. In nucleotides, the CDR3 is TGTGCCGCTAAGCAGGGGGCCTCCTCCTACGAGCAGTACTTC.

This rearrangement joins TRBV13 to TRBJ1-3; TRBD1 agrees at 10 bases. V shed 5 bases and J 2 bases; nucleotides not matched to a gene: 9. Germline V gene lookup returns CDR1 PRHDT and CDR2 FYEKMQ (reference sequence). CDR3 size: 17 residues. The CDR3 region is CASSPGPGTGAGNTIYF. The CDR3 DNA reads as TGTGCCAGCAGCCCGGGGCCCGGGACAGGGGCTGGAAACACCATATATTTT.

This chain links TRBV6-5 with TRBJ1-1; D perhaps matches TRBD1 (5 bases). This CDR3 has 14 amino acids. Germline CDR1 MNHEY, CDR2 SVGAGI. Trimming stripped 5 bases from V and 2 bases from J, with 12 bases between. Written as DNA, the CDR3 is TGTGCCAGCAGTAGACCAGGGTATAACACTGAAGCTTTCTTT. It yields the protein CASSRPGYNTEAFF.

This sequence joins TRBV7-9 and TRBJ2-7; 8 bases are shared with TRBD1. Germline V gene lookup returns CDR1 SEHNR and CDR2 FQNEAQ (reference sequence). Trimming removed 1 base from V and 4 bases from J; junction bases left unmatched: 9. This CDR3 is 16 amino acids long. The CDR3 bases are TGTGCCAGCAGCTTAGTCTCAGGGGGCTACTTGTACGAGCAGTACTTC. Translating gives CASSLVSGGYLYEQYF.

This sequence joins TRBV5-4 and TRBJ2-5; 7 nucleotides agree with TRBD1. This CDR3 is 13 amino acids long. Trimming took 4 bases from V and 3 from J; bases not matched to a gene: 3. Germline CDR1 is SGHNT and CDR2 is YYREEE (reference sequence). The CDR3 loop reads CASSMGTEETQYF. CDR3 DNA sequence: TGTGCCAGCAGCATGGGGACAGAAGAGACCCAGTACTTC.

The rearrangement uses TRBV6-5 and TRBJ2-7; 12 bases align to TRBD1. This CDR3 has 15 residues. CDR1 is MNHEY and CDR2 is SVGAGI in the germline V gene. Losses at the gene ends were 2 bases for V and 3 bases for J; bases not matched to a gene: 2. The CDR3 DNA reads TGTGCCAGCAGTTACCGGGACAGGGGGCACTACGAGCAGTACTTC. Translated: CASSYRDRGHYEQYF.

V and J are TRBV9 and TRBJ2-3, with TRBD1 identical over 8 bases. CDR1 and CDR2 (germline): SGDLS, YYNGEE. Germline trimming cut 4 bases from V and 1 base from J; bases unmatched to any gene: 5. The CDR3 loop spans 15 amino acids. As DNA, the CDR3 is TGTGCCAGCAGCTTCCTGGGACAGGGCACAGATACGCAGTATTTT. It is translated as CASSFLGQGTDTQYF. The full variable domain, its missing parts supplied by reference TRBV9 and TRBJ2-3, is DSGVTQTPKHLITATGQRVTLRCSPRSGDLSVYWYQQSLDQGLQFLIQYYNGEERAKGNILERFSAQQFPDLHSELNLSSLELGDSALYFCASSFLGQGTDTQYFGPGTRLTVL.

The rearrangement joins TRBV5-1 to TRBJ2-7, with D possibly matching TRBD1 (5 bases). The germline V and J ends were trimmed by 1 base and 7 bases, with 15 bases remaining between them. The CDR3 is 14 residues long. Per germline, CDR1 SGHRS and CDR2 YFSETQ. The CDR3 DNA sequence: TGCGCCAGCAGCTTGTGGGTAGGGGCCGGGGAGCAGTACTTC. Its protein is CASSLWVGAGEQYF.

V is TRBV27 and J is TRBJ1-5; D is uncertain. The CDR3 loop spans 13 amino acids. Germline V CDR1 and CDR2: MNHEY, SMNVEV (reference sequence). The ends were cut back, 4 bases at V and 9 bases at J, with 13 bases in the middle. The DNA of the CDR3 is TGTGCCAGCAGTTCACGAAGCAGGATGCCCCAGCATTTT. Amino acids: CASSSRSRMPQHF.

The CDR3 spells CASSYLGDFYYEQYF. DNA of the CDR3: TGTGCCAGCAGCTATCTGGGGGACTTTTACTACGAGCAGTACTTC. This rearrangement joins TRBV5-4 to TRBJ2-7; weak D call: TRBD2 (6 bases). V dropped 3 bases and J dropped 3 bases, with 16 bases sitting between them. The germline V gene has CDR1 SGHNT and CDR2 YYREEE (reference sequence). This CDR3 spans 15 amino acids.

The chain carries TRBV5-1 and TRBJ1-4; 9 positions match TRBD1. V lost 4 bases and J lost 3; bases outside the gene matches: 4. From germline, CDR1 is SGHRS and CDR2 YFSETQ. The CDR3 contains 15 residues. The CDR3 here is CASSPDRGANEKLFF. The DNA of the CDR3 is TGCGCCAGCAGCCCGGACAGGGGTGCTAATGAAAAACTGTTTTTT.

V gene TRBV28 combines with J gene TRBJ1-1; possibly TRBD1 for D (5 bases). This CDR3 region has 15 residues. CDR1 MDHEN and CDR2 SYDVKM come from the germline V gene. With 5 bases removed from V and 5 bases from J, the gap between germline ends came to 18 bases. CDR3 residues: CASSLPREGGTEAFF. The DNA for the CDR3 is TGTGCCAGCAGTCTGCCCAGGGAGGGAGGGACTGAAGCTTTCTTT. Variable domain in full (rest from reference TRBV28 and TRBJ1-1): DVKVTQSSRYLVKRTGEKVFLECVQDMDHENMFWYRQDPGLGLRLIYFSYDVKMKEKGDIPEGYSVSREKKERFSLILESASTNQTSMYLCASSLPREGGTEAFFGQGTRLTVV.

This chain joins TRBV7-2 and TRBJ1-2; no definite D call. Trimming removed 2 bases from V and 7 bases from J, with 8 bases in between. The CDR3 covers 12 residues. The V gene's germline CDR1 is SGHTA and CDR2 FQGNSA. The CDR3 loop reads CASSLISGGYTF. CDR3 sequence (DNA): TGTGCCAGCAGCTTAATTAGTGGTGGCTACACCTTC. Based on the CDR3 plus reference TRBV7-2 and TRBJ1-2, the full variable domain is GAGVSQSPSNKVTEKGKDVELRCDPISGHTALYWYRQSLGQGLEFLIYFQGNSAPDKSGLPSDRFSAERTGGSVSTLTIQRTQQEDSAVYLCASSLISGGYTFGSGTRLTVV.

This chain uses TRBV14 with TRBJ1-4, with D possibly being TRBD1 (5 bases). CDR3 length: 15 residues. Germline lookup yields CDR1 SGHDN and CDR2 FVKESK. The germline V and J ends were trimmed by 2 bases and 3 bases, with 10 bases remaining between them. CDR3 in amino acids: CASSQFGQANEKLFF. Here the CDR3 DNA reads TGTGCCAGCAGCCAATTCGGACAAGCTAATGAAAAACTGTTTTTT.

The chain has TRBV19 and TRBJ2-1; 16 bases line up with TRBD2. CDR1 is LNHDA and CDR2 is SQIVND in the germline V gene (reference sequence). The CDR3 has 17 residues. The trim removed 6 bases at V and 4 bases at J, leaving 6 bases unmatched. The CDR3 region is CASSGTSGGAAYNEQFF. The CDR3 DNA reads TGTGCCAGTAGCGGGACTAGCGGGGGGGCCGCATACAATGAGCAGTTCTTC.

The rearrangement links TRBV2 to TRBJ2-5, with 11 bases lining up with TRBD2. Germline CDR1 SNHLY, CDR2 FYNNEI. Unmatched junction bases numbered 8, after V lost 7 bases and J lost 1 base. The CDR3 is 16 residues long. CDR3: CASTGSLAGGQETQYF. The CDR3 DNA follows: TGTGCCAGCACGGGGAGCCTAGCGGGGGGCCAAGAGACCCAGTACTTC. Full variable domain (rest looked up from reference TRBV2 and TRBJ2-5): EPEVTQTPSHQVTQMGQEVILRCVPISNHLYFYWYRQILGQKVEFLVSFYNNEISEKSEIFDDQFSVERPDGSNFTLKIRSTKLEDSAMYFCASTGSLAGGQETQYFGPGTRLLVL.

This chain uses TRBV4-3 with TRBJ2-5; the D gene is possibly TRBD2 (6 bases). This CDR3 contains 15 residues. The ends were cut back, 3 bases at V and 2 bases at J, with 13 bases in the middle. Looked up from germline, CDR1 is LGHNA and CDR2 is YSLEER. The CDR3 DNA sequence: TGCGCCAGCAGCCAGGACGGGCGGGATCAAGAGACCCAGTACTTC. Amino acid sequence: CASSQDGRDQETQYF.

V and J are TRBV7-9 and TRBJ1-1; unclear D gene. The CDR3 totals 12 residues. Germline loops: CDR1 SEHNR, CDR2 FQNEAQ (reference sequence). V was pared by 1 base and J by 6 bases, with 6 bases between. The CDR3 nucleotides are TGTGCCAGCAGCTTAGGGAGCGCTGAAGCTTTCTTT. Translating gives CASSLGSAEAFF.

This rearrangement joins TRBV4-2 to TRBJ2-7; D gene uncertain. This CDR3 contains 12 residues. From germline, CDR1 is LGHNA and CDR2 YNFKEQ. V lost 3 bases and J 4 bases, leaving 7 bases between the germline ends. CDR3 amino acids: CASSQLDYEQYF. CDR3 DNA: TGTGCCAGCAGCCAGCTAGATTACGAGCAGTACTTC.

This rearrangement joins TRBV6-1 to TRBJ1-2; D ambiguous. The CDR3 spans 14 residues. V lost 3 bases to trimming and J lost 7 bases, with 15 bases between them. CDR1 and CDR2 (germline): MNHNS, SASEGT. CDR3 residues: CASSEGRILGGYTF. The CDR3 DNA follows: TGTGCCAGCAGTGAGGGGAGGATACTTGGTGGCTACACCTTC.

This clone has just one count. This chain connects TRBV28 to TRBJ2-3; D is uncertain. This CDR3 is 11 amino acids long. V lost 9 bases and J 1 base, leaving 5 bases between the germline ends. CDR1 is MDHEN, CDR2 SYDVKM, per germline. The CDR3 loop reads CASLGTDTQYF. The CDR3 coding sequence is TGTGCCAGTTTAGGCACAGATACGCAGTATTTT.

This clone came up a few times. J is TRBJ1-5 and V is TRBV6-1; 8 bases match TRBD1. V was pared by 0 bases and J by 5 bases, with 6 bases of the junction left unmatched. The CDR3 is made up of 16 amino acids. Germline loops: CDR1 MNHNS, CDR2 SASEGT. The DNA of the CDR3 is TGTGCCAGCAGTGAAGCGGATGGACAGGGCTATCAGCCCCAGCATTTT. Amino acid sequence: CASSEADGQGYQPQHF.

V usage is TRBV19 and J usage is TRBJ1-2; D gene unclear. V was pared by 6 bases and J by 8 bases, with 4 bases between. The CDR3 length is 9 residues. Germline loops: CDR1 LNHDA, CDR2 SQIVND (reference sequence). CDR3 nucleotide sequence: TGTGCCAGTAGCAGGGGCTACACCTTC. It encodes CASSRGYTF.

The chain has TRBV28 and TRBJ1-6; 7 bases line up with TRBD1. Germline V lookup: CDR1 MDHEN, CDR2 SYDVKM. CDR3 size: 14 residues. V dropped 5 bases and J dropped 10; count of bases not matched to a gene: 8. CDR3 DNA sequence: TGTGCCAGCAGTCCAGGGGGTAACTTGTCACCCCTCCACTTT. Protein sequence: CASSPGGNLSPLHF.

This clone was picked up one time. This chain uses TRBV28 with TRBJ1-6; D perhaps matches TRBD1 (5 bases). V was cut by 7 bases and J by 0 bases, with 13 bases left in between. This CDR3 is built from 16 residues. Germline V gene data show CDR1 as MDHEN and CDR2 as SYDVKM. CDR3 protein: CASNPDTDSYNSPLHF. The CDR3 bases are TGTGCCAGCAACCCGGACACGGACTCCTATAATTCACCCCTCCACTTT.